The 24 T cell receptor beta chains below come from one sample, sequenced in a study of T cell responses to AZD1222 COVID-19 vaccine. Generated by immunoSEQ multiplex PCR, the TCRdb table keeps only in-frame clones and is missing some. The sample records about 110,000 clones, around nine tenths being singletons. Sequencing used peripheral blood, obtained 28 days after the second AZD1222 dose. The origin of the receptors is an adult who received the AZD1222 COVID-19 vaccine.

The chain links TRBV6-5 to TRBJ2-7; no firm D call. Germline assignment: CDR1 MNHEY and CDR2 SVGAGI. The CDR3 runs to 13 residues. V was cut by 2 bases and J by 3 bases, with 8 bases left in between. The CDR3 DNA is TGTGCCAGCAGTTACAACCATCGCTACGAGCAGTACTTC. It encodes CASSYNHRYEQYF.

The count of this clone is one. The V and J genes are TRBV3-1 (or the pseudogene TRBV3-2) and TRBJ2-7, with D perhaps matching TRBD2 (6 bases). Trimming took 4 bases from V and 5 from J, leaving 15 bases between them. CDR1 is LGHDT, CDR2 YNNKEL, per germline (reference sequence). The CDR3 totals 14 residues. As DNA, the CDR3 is TGTGCCAGCAGCCCAGGAGGGGTTCCGGACGAGCAGTACTTC. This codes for CASSPGGVPDEQYF.

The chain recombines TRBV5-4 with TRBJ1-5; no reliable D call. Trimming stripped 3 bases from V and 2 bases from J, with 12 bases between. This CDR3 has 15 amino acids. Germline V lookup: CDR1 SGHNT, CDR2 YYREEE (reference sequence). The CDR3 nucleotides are TGTGCCAGCAGCTCCGGGATCCTAGGCAATCAGCCCCAGCATTTT. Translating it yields CASSSGILGNQPQHF.

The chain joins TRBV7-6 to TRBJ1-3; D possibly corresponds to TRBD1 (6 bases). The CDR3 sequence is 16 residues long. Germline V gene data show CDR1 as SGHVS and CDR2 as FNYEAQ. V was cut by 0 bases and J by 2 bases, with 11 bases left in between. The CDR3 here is CASSLAGGGPGNTIYF. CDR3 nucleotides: TGTGCCAGCAGCTTAGCGGGGGGGGGCCCTGGAAACACCATATATTTT.

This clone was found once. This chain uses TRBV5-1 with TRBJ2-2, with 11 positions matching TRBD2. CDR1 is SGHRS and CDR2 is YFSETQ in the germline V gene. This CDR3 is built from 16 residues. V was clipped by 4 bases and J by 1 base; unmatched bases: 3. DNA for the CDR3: TGCGCCAGCAGCAAGGGGACTAGCGGGAACACCGGGGAGCTGTTTTTT. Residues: CASSKGTSGNTGELFF.

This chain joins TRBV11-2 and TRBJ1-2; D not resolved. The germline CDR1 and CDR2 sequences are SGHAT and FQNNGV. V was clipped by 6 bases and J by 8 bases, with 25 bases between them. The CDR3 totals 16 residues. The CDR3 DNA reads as TGTGCCAGCAGGGGAGGGTATGGACCCACCATCCACGGCTACACCTTC. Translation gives CASRGGYGPTIHGYTF.

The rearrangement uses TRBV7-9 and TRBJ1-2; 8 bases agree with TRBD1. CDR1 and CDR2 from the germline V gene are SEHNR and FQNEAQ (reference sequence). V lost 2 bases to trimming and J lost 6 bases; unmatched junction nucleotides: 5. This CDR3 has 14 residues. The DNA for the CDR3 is TGTGCCAGCAGCTTATCCCAGGGGGCCCATGGCTACACCTTC. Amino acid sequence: CASSLSQGAHGYTF. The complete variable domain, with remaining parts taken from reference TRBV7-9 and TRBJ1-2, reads DTGVSQNPRHKITKRGQNVTFRCDPISEHNRLYWYRQTLGQGPEFLTYFQNEAQLEKSRLLSDRFSAERPKGSFSTLEIQRTEQGDSAMYLCASSLSQGAHGYTFGSGTRLTVV.

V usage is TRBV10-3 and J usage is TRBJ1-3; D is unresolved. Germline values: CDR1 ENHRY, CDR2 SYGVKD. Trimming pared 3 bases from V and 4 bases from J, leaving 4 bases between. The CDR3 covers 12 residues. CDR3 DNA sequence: TGTGCCATCAGTGAAGGGGGAAACACCATATATTTT. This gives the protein CAISEGGNTIYF.

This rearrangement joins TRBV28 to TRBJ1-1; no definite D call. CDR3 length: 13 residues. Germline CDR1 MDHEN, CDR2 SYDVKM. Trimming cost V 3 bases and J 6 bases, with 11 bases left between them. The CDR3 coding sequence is TGTGCCAGCAGTTTGGCGTCCCCTCCTGAAGCTTTCTTT. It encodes CASSLASPPEAFF.

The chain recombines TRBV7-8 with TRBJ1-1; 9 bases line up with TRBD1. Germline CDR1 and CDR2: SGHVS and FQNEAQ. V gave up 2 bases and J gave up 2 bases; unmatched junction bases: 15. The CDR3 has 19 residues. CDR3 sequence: CASSLRPTGRDRVNTEAFF. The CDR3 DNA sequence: TGTGCCAGCAGCTTAAGGCCTACGGGACGGGACAGGGTTAACACTGAAGCTTTCTTT.

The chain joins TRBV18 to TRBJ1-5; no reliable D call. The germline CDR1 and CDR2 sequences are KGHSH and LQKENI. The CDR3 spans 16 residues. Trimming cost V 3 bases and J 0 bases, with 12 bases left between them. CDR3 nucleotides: TGTGCCAGCTCACCTGAACAGCGGAATAGCAATCAGCCCCAGCATTTT. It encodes CASSPEQRNSNQPQHF. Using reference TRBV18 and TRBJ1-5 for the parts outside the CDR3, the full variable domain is NAGVMQNPRHLVRRRGQEARLRCSPMKGHSHVYWYRQLPEEGLKFMVYLQKENIIDESGMPKERFSAEFPKEGPSILRIQQVVRGDSAAYFCASSPEQRNSNQPQHFGDGTRLSIL.

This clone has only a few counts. The CDR3 region has the DNA TGTGCCAGCAGCCGAACCATAACTAGCGTTAGACTGTTCTTC. Its translation: CASSRTITSVRLFF. The gene calls are TRBV3-1 (or the pseudogene TRBV3-2) and TRBJ2-1, with 7 bases that match TRBD2. Germline V gene sequence: CDR1 LGHDT, CDR2 YNNKEL (reference sequence). The V and J ends lost 4 bases and 15 bases, in that order; junction bases with no gene match: 15. This CDR3 has 14 amino acids.

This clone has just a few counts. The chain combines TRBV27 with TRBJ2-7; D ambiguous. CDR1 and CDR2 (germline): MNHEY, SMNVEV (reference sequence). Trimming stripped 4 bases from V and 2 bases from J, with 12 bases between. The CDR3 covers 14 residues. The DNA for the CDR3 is TGTGCCAGCAGTTCTCCCGGGCCAACCTACGAGCAGTACTTC. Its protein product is CASSSPGPTYEQYF.

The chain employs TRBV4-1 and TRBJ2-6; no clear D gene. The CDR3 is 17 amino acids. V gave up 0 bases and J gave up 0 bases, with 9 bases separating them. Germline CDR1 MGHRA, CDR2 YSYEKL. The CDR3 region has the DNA TGCGCCAGCAGCCAAGAAGATTATAGCTCTGGGGCCAACGTCCTGACTTTC. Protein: CASSQEDYSSGANVLTF.

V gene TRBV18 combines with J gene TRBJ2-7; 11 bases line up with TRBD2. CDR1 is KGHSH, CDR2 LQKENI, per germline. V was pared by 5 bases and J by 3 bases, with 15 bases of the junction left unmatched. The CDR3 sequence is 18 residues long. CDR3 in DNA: TGTGCCAGCTCAGCAGAGGGCCCCGGGACTAGCGGTCGCTACGAGCAGTACTTC. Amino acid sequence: CASSAEGPGTSGRYEQYF. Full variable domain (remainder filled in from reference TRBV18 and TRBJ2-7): NAGVMQNPRHLVRRRGQEARLRCSPMKGHSHVYWYRQLPEEGLKFMVYLQKENIIDESGMPKERFSAEFPKEGPSILRIQQVVRGDSAAYFCASSAEGPGTSGRYEQYFGPGTRLTVT.

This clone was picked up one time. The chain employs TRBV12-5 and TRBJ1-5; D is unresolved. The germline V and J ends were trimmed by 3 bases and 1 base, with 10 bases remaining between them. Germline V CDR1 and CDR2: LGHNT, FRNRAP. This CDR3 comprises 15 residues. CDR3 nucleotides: TGTGCTAGTGGTTTCCCGAGCGACAGCAATCAGCCCCAGCATTTT. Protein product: CASGFPSDSNQPQHF.

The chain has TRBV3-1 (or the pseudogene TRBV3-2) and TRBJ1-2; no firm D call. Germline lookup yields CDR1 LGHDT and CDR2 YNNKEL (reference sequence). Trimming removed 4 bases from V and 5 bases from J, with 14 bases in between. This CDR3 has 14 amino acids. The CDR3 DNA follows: TGTGCCAGCAGCCCCTCGCTTACCGAATATGGCTACACCTTC. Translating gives CASSPSLTEYGYTF.

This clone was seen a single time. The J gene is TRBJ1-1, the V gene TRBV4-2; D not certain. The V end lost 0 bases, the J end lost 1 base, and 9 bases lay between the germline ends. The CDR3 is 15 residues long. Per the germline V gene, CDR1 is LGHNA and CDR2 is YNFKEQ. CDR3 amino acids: CASSQEVRGNTEAFF. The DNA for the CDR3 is TGTGCCAGCAGCCAAGAGGTACGGGGGAACACTGAAGCTTTCTTT.

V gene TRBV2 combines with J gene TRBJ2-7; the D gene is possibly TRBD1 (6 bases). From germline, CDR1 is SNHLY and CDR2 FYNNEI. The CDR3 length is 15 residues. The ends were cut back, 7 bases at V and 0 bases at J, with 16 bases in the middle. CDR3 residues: CASNVQGSSSYEQYF. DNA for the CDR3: TGTGCCAGCAATGTACAGGGATCCAGCTCCTACGAGCAGTACTTC.

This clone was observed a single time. CDR3 DNA: TGTGCCAGTACCGCTCTAGCGGGAGGAGAAGAGACCCAGTACTTC. It specifies CASTALAGGEETQYF. J is TRBJ2-5 and V is TRBV19; TRBD2 aligns across 11 bases. The CDR3 is made up of 15 amino acids. V trimming: 7 bases; J trimming: 3 bases; junction bases outside the gene matches: 7. Germline V lookup: CDR1 LNHDA, CDR2 SQIVND (reference sequence).

CDR3 bases: TGCGCCAGCAGTGAGTCGACCCCGTACTATGGCTACACCTTC. Translation: CASSESTPYYGYTF. The chain uses TRBV10-2 and TRBJ1-2; no clear D. This CDR3 region has 14 residues. CDR1 is WSHSY and CDR2 is SAAADI in the germline V gene. The V end lost 0 bases, the J end lost 3 bases, and 8 bases lay between the germline ends.

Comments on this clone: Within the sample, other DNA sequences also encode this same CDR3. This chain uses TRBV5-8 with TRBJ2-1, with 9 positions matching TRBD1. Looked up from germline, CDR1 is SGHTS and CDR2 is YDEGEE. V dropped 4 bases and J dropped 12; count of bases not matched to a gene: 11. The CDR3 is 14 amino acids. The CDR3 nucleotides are TGTGCCAGCAGCGCGGGGACAGGGTCGGTCGGGCAGTTCTTC. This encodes CASSAGTGSVGQFF.

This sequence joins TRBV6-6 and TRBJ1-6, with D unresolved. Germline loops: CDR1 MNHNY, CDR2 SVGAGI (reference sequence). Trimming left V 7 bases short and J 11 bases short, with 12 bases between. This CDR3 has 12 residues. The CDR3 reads CASKLRLPPLHF. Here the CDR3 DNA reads TGTGCCAGCAAGTTACGTCTTCCACCCCTCCACTTT.

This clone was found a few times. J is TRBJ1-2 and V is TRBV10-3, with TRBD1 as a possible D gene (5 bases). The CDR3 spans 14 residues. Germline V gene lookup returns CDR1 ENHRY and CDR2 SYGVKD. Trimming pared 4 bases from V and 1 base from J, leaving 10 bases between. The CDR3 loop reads CAISGGWGNYGYTF. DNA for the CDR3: TGTGCCATCAGTGGGGGCTGGGGTAACTATGGCTACACCTTC.